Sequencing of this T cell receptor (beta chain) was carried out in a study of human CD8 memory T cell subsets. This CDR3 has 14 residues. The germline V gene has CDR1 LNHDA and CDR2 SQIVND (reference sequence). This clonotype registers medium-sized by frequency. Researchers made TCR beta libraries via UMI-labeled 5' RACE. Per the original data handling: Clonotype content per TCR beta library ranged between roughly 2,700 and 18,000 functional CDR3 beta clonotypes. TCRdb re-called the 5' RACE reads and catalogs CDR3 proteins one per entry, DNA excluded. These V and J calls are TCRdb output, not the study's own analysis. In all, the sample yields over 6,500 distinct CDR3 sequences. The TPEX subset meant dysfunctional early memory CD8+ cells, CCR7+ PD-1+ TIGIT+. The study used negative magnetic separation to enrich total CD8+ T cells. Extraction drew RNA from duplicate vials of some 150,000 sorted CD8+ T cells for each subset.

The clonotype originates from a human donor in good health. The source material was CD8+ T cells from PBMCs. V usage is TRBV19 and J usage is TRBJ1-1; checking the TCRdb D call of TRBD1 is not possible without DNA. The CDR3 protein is CASTPGSLGTEAFF. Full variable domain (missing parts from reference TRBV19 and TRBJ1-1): DGGITQSPKYLFRKEGQNVTLSCEQNLNHDAMYWYRQDPGQGLRLIYYSQIVNDFQKGDIAEGYSVSREKKESFPLTVTSAQKNPTAFYLCASTPGSLGTEAFFGQGTRLTVV.